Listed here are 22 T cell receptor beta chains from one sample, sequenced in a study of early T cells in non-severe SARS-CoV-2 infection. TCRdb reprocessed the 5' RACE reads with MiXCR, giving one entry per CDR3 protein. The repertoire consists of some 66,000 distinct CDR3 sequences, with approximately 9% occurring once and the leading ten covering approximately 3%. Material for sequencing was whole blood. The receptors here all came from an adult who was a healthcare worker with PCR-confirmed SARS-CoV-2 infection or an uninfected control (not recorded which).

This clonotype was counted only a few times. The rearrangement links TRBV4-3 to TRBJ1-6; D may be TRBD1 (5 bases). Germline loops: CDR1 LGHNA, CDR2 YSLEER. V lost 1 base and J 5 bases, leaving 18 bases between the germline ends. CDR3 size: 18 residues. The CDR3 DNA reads TGCGCCAGCAGCCAAGGGGGACTTGGGGAAATGGATAATTCACCCCTCCACTTT. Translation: CASSQGGLGEMDNSPLHF.

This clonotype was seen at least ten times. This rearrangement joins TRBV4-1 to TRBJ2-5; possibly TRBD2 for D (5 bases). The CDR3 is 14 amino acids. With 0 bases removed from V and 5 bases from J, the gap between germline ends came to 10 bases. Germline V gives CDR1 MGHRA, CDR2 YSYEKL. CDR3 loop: CASSQERGLETQYF. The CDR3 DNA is TGCGCCAGCAGCCAAGAACGGGGTTTGGAGACCCAGTACTTC.

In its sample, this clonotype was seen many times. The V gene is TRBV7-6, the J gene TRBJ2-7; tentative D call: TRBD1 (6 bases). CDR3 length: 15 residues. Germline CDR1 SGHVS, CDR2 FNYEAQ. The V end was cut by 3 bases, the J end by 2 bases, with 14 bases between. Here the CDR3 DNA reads TGTGCCAGCAGCTTCAACAGGGAAGGGACCTACGAGCAGTACTTC. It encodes CASSFNREGTYEQYF.

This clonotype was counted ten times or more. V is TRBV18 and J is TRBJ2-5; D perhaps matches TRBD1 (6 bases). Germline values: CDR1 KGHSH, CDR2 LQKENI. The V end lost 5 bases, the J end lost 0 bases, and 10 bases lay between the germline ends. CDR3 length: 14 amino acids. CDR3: CASSVRDNQETQYF. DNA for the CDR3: TGTGCCAGCTCAGTTCGGGACAACCAAGAGACCCAGTACTTC.

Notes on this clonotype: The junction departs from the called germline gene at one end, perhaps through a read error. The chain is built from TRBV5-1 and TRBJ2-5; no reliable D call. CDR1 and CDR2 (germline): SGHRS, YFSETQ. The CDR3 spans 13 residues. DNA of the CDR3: TGCGCCAGCGGCTTACAGAGCCAAGAGACCCAGTACTTC. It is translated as CASGLQSQETQYF.

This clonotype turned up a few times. The CDR3 DNA is TGTGCCAGCAGTTCCCCGGGGTATCACTCCTACGAGCAGTACTTC. It translates to CASSSPGYHSYEQYF. The chain employs TRBV6-2 or TRBV6-3 and TRBJ2-7; possibly TRBD2 for D (5 bases). Per germline, CDR1 MNHEY and CDR2 SVGEGT. The ends were cut back, 4 bases at V and 0 bases at J, with 13 bases in the middle. The CDR3 runs to 15 residues.

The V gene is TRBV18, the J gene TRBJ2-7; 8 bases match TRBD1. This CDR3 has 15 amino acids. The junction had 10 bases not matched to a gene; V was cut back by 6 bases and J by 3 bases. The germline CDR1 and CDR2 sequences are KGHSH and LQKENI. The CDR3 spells CASSPPGQGRYEQYF. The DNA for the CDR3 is TGTGCCAGCTCGCCCCCTGGACAGGGACGCTACGAGCAGTACTTC.

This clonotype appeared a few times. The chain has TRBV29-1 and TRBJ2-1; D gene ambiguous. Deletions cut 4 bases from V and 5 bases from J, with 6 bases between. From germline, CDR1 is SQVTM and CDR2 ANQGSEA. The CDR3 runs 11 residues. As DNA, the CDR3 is TGCAGCGTTGTACGGAACAATGAGCAGTTCTTC. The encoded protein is CSVVRNNEQFF.

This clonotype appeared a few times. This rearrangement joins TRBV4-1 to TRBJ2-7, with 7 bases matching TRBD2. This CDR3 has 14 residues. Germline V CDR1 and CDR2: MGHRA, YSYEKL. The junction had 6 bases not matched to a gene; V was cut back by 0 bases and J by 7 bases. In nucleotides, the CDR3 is TGCGCCAGCAGCCAAGATCCCGGGGGGAGGGAGCAGTACTTC. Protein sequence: CASSQDPGGREQYF.

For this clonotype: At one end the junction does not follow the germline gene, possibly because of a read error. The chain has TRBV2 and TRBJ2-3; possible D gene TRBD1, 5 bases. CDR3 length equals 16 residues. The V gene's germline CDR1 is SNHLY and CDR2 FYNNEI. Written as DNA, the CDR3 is TGTGCCAGCGGGGTGGGGCGGATGATCCCGGAAGATACGCAGTTTTTT. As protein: CASGVGRMIPEDTQFF.

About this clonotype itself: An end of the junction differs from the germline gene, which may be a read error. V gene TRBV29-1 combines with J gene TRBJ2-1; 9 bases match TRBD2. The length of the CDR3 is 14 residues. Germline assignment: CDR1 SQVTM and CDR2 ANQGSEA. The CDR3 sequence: CSGESGLANNEQFF. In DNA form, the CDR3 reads TGCAGCGGTGAATCGGGACTAGCAAACAATGAGCAGTTCTTC.

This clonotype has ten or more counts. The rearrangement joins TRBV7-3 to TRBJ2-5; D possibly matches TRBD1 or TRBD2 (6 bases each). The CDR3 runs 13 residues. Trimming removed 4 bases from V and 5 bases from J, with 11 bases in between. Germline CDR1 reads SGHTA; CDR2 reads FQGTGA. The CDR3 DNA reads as TGTGCCAGCAGCTCGCTAGGGGGGGAGACCCAGTACTTC. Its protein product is CASSSLGGETQYF.

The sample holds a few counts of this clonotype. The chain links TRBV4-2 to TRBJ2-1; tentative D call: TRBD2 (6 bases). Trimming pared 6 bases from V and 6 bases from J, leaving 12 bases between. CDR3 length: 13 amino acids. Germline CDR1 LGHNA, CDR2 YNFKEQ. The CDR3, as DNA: TGTGCCAGCAGAGGGACTGGGTCCAATGAGCAGTTCTTC. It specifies CASRGTGSNEQFF.

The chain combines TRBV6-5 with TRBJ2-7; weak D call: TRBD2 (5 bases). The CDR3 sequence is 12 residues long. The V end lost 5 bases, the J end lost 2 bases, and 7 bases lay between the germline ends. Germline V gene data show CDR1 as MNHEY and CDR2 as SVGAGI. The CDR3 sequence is CASSGGAYEQYF. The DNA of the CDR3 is TGTGCCAGCAGTGGAGGCGCCTACGAGCAGTACTTC.

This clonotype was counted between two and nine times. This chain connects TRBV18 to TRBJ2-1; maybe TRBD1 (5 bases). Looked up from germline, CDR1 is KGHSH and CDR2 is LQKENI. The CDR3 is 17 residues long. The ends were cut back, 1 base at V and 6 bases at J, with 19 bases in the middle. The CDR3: CASSPRGSQGRGNEQFF. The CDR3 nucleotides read TGTGCCAGCTCACCACGTGGTAGTCAGGGAAGAGGCAATGAGCAGTTCTTC.

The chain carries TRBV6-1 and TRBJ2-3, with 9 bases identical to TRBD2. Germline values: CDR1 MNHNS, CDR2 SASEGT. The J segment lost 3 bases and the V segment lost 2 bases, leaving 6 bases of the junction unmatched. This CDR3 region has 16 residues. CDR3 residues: CASSELAGGPTDTQYF. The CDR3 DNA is TGTGCCAGCAGTGAACTGGCGGGAGGGCCAACAGATACGCAGTATTTT.

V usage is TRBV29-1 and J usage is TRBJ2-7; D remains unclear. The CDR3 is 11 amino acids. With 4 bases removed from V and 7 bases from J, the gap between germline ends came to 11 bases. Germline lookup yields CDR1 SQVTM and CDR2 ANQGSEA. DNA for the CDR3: TGCAGCGTTGTTGCCCCCCCTGAGCAGTACTTC. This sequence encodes CSVVAPPEQYF.

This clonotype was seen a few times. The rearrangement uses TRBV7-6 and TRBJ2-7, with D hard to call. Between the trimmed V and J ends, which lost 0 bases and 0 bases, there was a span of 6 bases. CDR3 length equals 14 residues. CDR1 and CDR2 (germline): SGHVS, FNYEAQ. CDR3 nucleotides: TGTGCCAGCAGCTTAGCGGCAATCTCCTACGAGCAGTACTTC. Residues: CASSLAAISYEQYF.

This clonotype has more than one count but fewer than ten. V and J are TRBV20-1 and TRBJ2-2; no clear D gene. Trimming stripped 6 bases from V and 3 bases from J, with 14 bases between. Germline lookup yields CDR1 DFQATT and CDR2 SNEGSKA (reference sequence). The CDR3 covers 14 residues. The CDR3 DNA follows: TGCAGTGCGGATAATCGCGGTTACACCGGGGAGCTGTTTTTT. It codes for CSADNRGYTGELFF.

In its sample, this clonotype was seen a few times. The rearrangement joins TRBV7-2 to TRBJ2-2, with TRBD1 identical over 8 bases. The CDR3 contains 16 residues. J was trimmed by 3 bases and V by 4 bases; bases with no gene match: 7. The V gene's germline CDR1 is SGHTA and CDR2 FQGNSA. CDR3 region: CASSSGDRGYTGELFF. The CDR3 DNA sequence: TGTGCCAGCAGCTCTGGAGACAGGGGTTACACCGGGGAGCTGTTTTTT.

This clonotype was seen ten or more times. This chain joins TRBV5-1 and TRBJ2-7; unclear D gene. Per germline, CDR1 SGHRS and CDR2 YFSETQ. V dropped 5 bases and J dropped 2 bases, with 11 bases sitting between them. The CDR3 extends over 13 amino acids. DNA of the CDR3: TGCGCCAGCAGTCGCGACGCACCCTACGAGCAGTACTTC. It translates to CASSRDAPYEQYF.

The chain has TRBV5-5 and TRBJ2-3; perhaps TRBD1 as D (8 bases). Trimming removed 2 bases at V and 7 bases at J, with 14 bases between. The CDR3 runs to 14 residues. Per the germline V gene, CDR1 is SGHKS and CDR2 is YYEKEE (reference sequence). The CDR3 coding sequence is TGTGCCAGCAGCTTCACAGGGGGGGCATATACGCAGTATTTT. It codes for CASSFTGGAYTQYF.